This T cell receptor beta chain was captured in a study of control samples from healthy donors and cancer patients. TCRdb's table, derived via immunoSEQ multiplex PCR, lists solely in-frame clones and lacks some. The sample lists around 80,000 clones, roughly nine tenths occurring once. The sample comprised blood. The clonotype was recovered from a man aged 50-59 years in good health.

CDR3 in DNA: TGCGCCAGCAGTGACGGCAGGGCTGAAAAACTGTTTTTT. Translating it yields CASSDGRAEKLFF. The chain joins TRBV10-2 to TRBJ1-4; D may be TRBD1 (5 bases). The V end was cut by 3 bases, the J end by 7 bases, with 9 bases between. Germline V gives CDR1 WSHSY, CDR2 SAAADI. The CDR3 consists of 13 residues.